This TCR beta chain appears in the sequencing data of a study of OX40 agonist ivuxolimab in advanced cancers. Sequencing used immunoSEQ multiplex PCR; TCRdb keeps in-frame clones, though not all of them. The profile shows 75,000 to 90,000 clones, about 83% of them singletons. V lost 4 bases and J 1 base, leaving 3 bases between the germline ends. CDR1 SQVTM and CDR2 ANQGSEA come from the germline V gene. The CDR3 runs to 11 residues. This specimen consisted of CD4+ or CD8+ T cells sorted from blood, obtained in a trial of the OX40 agonist ivuxolimab. The rearrangement joins TRBV29-1 to TRBJ2-3; D gene ambiguous. The TCR sequence derives from an adult with an advanced solid tumor such as melanoma, head and neck, liver or kidney cancer. The CDR3, as DNA: TGCAGCGTTGGGGGCACAGATACGCAGTATTTT. Amino acid sequence: CSVGGTDTQYF.